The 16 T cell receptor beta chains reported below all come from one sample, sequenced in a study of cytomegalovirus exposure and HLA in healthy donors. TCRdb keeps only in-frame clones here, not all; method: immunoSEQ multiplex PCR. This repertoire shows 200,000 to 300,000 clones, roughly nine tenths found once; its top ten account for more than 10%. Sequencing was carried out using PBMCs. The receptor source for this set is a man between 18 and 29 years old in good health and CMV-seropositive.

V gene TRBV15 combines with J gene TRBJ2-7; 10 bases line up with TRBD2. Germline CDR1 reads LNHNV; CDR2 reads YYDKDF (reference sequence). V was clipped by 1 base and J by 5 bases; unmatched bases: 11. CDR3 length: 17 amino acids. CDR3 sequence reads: CATSRGLAGDEQNEQYF. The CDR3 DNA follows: TGTGCCACCAGCAGAGGTCTAGCGGGAGATGAACAAAACGAGCAGTACTTC.

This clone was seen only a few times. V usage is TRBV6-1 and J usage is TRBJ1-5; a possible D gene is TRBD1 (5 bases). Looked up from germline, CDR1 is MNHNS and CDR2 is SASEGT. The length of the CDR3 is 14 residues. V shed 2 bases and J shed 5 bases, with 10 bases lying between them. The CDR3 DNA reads TGTGCCAGCAGTGAACAGGGTGTGTATCAGCCCCAGCATTTT. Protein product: CASSEQGVYQPQHF.

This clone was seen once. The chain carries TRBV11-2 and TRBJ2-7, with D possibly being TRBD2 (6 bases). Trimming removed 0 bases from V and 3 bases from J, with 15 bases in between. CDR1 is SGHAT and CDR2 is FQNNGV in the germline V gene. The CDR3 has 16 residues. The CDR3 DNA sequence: TGTGCCAGCAGCTTAGACGGGAGAGGATCTTTCTACGAGCAGTACTTC. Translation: CASSLDGRGSFYEQYF.

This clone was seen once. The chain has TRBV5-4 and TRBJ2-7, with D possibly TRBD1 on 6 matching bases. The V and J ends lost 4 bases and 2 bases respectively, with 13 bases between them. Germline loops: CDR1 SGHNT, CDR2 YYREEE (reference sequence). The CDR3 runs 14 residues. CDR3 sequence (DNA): TGTGCCAGCAGCCGCGGACAGAGAACCTACGAGCAGTACTTC. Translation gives CASSRGQRTYEQYF.

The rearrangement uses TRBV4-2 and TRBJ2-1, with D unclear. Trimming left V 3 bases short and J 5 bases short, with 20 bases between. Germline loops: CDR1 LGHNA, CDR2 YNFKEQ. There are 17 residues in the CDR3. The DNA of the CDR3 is TGTGCCAGCAGCCAGGACCTATCCGCGAATTCCCACAATGAGCAGTTCTTC. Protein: CASSQDLSANSHNEQFF.

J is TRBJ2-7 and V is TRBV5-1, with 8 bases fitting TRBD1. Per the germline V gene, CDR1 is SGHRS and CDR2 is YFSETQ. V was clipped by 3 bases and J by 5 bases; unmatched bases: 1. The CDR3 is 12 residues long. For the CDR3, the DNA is TGCGCCAGCAGCTGGGGACAGGACGAGCAGTACTTC. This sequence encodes CASSWGQDEQYF.

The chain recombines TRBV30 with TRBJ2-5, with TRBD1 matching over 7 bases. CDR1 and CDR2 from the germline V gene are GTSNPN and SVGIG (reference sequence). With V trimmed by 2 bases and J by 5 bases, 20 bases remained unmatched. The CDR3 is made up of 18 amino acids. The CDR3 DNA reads TGTGCCTGGAGTACCCGTCGGGTGCGGACAGGCTATCGGGAGACCCAGTACTTC. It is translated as CAWSTRRVRTGYRETQYF.

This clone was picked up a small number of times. The CDR3 DNA follows: TGTGCCAGCAGTTCCGTGGGGGGTCAGGCTAACTATGGCTACACCTTC. It is translated as CASSSVGGQANYGYTF. The chain is built from TRBV27 and TRBJ1-2; a possible D gene is TRBD1 (5 bases). The V end lost 4 bases, the J end lost 0 bases, and 15 bases lay between the germline ends. The CDR3 has 16 residues. Per the germline V gene, CDR1 is MNHEY and CDR2 is SMNVEV (reference sequence).

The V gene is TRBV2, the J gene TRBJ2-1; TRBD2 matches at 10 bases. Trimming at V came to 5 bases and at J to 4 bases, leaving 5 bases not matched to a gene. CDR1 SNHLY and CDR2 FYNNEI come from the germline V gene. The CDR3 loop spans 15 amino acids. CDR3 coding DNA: TGTGCCAGCAGTCGGCCACTAGCGGGATACAATGAGCAGTTCTTC. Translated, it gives CASSRPLAGYNEQFF.

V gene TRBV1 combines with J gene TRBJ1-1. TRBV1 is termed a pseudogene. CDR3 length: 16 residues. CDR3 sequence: CTSSQDLLAMNTEAFF. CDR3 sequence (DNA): TGCACCAGCAGCCAAGATCTGTTAGCAATGAACACTGAAGCTTTCTTT.

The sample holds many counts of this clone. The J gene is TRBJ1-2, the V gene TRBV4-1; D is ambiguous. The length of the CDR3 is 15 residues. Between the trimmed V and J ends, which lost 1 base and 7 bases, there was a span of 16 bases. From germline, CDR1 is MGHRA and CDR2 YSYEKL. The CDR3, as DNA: TGCGCCAGCAGCCAAGCAACCGAGAGAGGAGGTGGCTACACCTTC. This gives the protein CASSQATERGGGYTF.

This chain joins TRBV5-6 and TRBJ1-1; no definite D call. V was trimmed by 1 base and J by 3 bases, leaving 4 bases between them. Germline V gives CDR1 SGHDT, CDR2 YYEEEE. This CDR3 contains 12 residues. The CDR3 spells CASSLRDTEAFF. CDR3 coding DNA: TGTGCCAGCAGCTTGAGAGACACTGAAGCTTTCTTT.

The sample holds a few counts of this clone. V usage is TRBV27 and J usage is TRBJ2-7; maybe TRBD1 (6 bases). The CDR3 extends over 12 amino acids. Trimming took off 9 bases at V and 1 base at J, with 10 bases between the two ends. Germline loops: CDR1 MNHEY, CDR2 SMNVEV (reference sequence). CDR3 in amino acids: CASIGGSYEQYF. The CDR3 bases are TGTGCCAGTATAGGGGGTTCCTACGAGCAGTACTTC.

The CDR3 nucleotides are TGTGCCAGCAGCCCGGGACAGGGGGCAGTACAAGAGACCCAGTACTTC. Its translation is CASSPGQGAVQETQYF. This chain connects TRBV11-2 to TRBJ2-5; TRBD1 matches at 12 bases. Germline CDR1 reads SGHAT; CDR2 reads FQNNGV. V shed 5 bases, J shed 2 bases, and the junction held 6 bases outside the gene matches. The CDR3 extends over 16 amino acids.

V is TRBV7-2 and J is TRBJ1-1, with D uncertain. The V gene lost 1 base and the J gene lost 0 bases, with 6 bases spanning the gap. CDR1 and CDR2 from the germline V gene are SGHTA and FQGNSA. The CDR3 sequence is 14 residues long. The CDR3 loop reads CASSLVFVNTEAFF. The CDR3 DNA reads TGTGCCAGCAGCTTAGTTTTTGTGAACACTGAAGCTTTCTTT.

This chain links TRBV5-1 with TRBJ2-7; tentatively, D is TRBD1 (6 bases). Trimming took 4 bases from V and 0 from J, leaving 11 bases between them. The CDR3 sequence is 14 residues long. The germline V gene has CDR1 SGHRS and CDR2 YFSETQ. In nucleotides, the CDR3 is TGCGCCAGCAGCCCCCAGGGGAGCTCCTACGAGCAGTACTTC. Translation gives CASSPQGSSYEQYF.